The 30 T cell receptor beta chains reported below all come from one sample, sequenced in a study of blood T cell repertoires in COVID-19 (dated by TCRdb to between 2020 and 2021). The library came from the immunoSEQ multiplex PCR assay. The immuneACCESS repertoire file appears here via TCRdb, limited to in-frame rearrangements. These files lack a portion of the clones; in checked studies, under half of the deficit traces to unresolved V genes, and the cause of the others is not known. The sample table contains about 170,000 clones; only one count was recorded for around four fifths of them. The ten largest clonotypes hold about 8.1% of the sample. The sample taken for sequencing was peripheral blood. The receptors derive from a woman of 80 years or more with COVID-19, enrolled during active disease.

Only a few counts were recorded for this clone. The CDR3 here is CASSSWAGGSYNEQFF. The CDR3, as DNA: TGTGCCAGCAGCTCCTGGGCGGGAGGATCCTACAATGAGCAGTTCTTC. V gene TRBV7-8 combines with J gene TRBJ2-1; 8 bases map to TRBD2. The ends lost 4 bases at V and 1 base at J; junction bases unmatched: 6. Germline CDR1 is SGHVS and CDR2 is FQNEAQ. The CDR3 runs to 16 residues.

This clone was seen a handful of times. In DNA, the CDR3 is TGTGCCAGCAGCCAAGATCAGGGACAGGCCTGGGATACGCAGTATTTT. Encoded protein: CASSQDQGQAWDTQYF. The rearrangement links TRBV4-2 to TRBJ2-3; TRBD1 matches at 8 bases. The V segment lost 0 bases and the J segment 6 bases; nucleotides outside the gene matches: 8. The germline CDR1 and CDR2 sequences are LGHNA and YNFKEQ. The CDR3 loop spans 16 amino acids.

This sequence joins TRBV7-9 and TRBJ1-1; D possibly corresponds to TRBD1 (6 bases). This CDR3 is built from 13 residues. Trimming left V 5 bases short and J 1 base short, with 8 bases between. Germline lookup yields CDR1 SEHNR and CDR2 FQNEAQ (reference sequence). Here the CDR3 reads CASSPGQNTEAFF. CDR3 nucleotide sequence: TGTGCCAGCAGCCCGGGACAGAACACTGAAGCTTTCTTT.

The V call is TRBV18, the J call TRBJ1-1, with D perhaps matching TRBD1 (6 bases). Germline V gene data show CDR1 as KGHSH and CDR2 as LQKENI. The V and J ends lost 0 bases and 5 bases respectively, with 16 bases between them. This CDR3 region has 16 residues. The CDR3 bases are TGTGCCAGCTCACCACCGTTTACGACAGGTGGGACTGAAGCTTTCTTT. It translates to CASSPPFTTGGTEAFF.

This clone was seen only once. The chain has TRBV28 and TRBJ1-6, with a weak D call TRBD1 (6 bases). CDR1 is MDHEN and CDR2 is SYDVKM in the germline V gene. This CDR3 is 13 amino acids long. The V gene lost 8 bases and the J gene lost 7 bases, with 12 bases spanning the gap. The CDR3 nucleotides read TGTGCCAGCCTTTCAGGGGAAAATTCACCCCTCCACTTT. It translates to CASLSGENSPLHF.

The CDR3 nucleotides read TGTGCCAGCTCACCAACCGGGACAGGGAACTATGGCTACACCTTC. Protein sequence: CASSPTGTGNYGYTF. The chain joins TRBV18 to TRBJ1-2; 9 positions match TRBD1. J lost 2 bases, V lost 2 bases, and 3 bases had no gene match. From germline, CDR1 is KGHSH and CDR2 LQKENI. The CDR3 has 15 amino acids.

This rearrangement joins TRBV28 to TRBJ2-7; TRBD2 agrees at 7 bases. V trimming: 7 bases; J trimming: 7 bases; junction bases outside the gene matches: 10. The CDR3 has 13 residues. Looked up from germline, CDR1 is MDHEN and CDR2 is SYDVKM. The CDR3 region is CASTDPGGGEQYF. Here the CDR3 DNA reads TGTGCCAGCACGGACCCGGGGGGTGGGGAGCAGTACTTC.

CDR3 in DNA: TGCGCCAGCAGCCCCGCGGGGGGGACCGTCACAGATACGCAGTATTTT. Its translation: CASSPAGGTVTDTQYF. The J gene is TRBJ2-3, the V gene TRBV4-1; 9 bases align to TRBD2. Germline V lookup: CDR1 MGHRA, CDR2 YSYEKL. This CDR3 spans 16 amino acids. Trimming cost V 4 bases and J 2 bases; bases outside gene matches: 7.

The rearrangement links TRBV7-2 to TRBJ2-1; 9 nucleotides agree with TRBD2. The CDR3 length is 15 residues. V dropped 3 bases and J dropped 7; count of bases not matched to a gene: 7. Germline V CDR1 and CDR2: SGHTA, FQGNSA. The CDR3 DNA sequence: TGTGCCAGCAGCTTGGGCGGGGGGGCCGGTAATGAGCAGTTCTTC. Translating it yields CASSLGGGAGNEQFF.

The rearrangement links TRBV19 to TRBJ2-2; D might be TRBD1 (6 bases). Germline CDR1 LNHDA, CDR2 SQIVND (reference sequence). The CDR3 extends over 14 amino acids. V was pared by 3 bases and J by 4 bases, with 9 bases between. CDR3 amino acids: CASSIIQGTGELFF. The CDR3 region has the DNA TGTGCCAGTAGTATTATACAGGGCACCGGGGAGCTGTTTTTT. The full variable domain, rest sourced from reference TRBV19 and TRBJ2-2, is DGGITQSPKYLFRKEGQNVTLSCEQNLNHDAMYWYRQDPGQGLRLIYYSQIVNDFQKGDIAEGYSVSREKKESFPLTVTSAQKNPTAFYLCASSIIQGTGELFFGEGSRLTVL.

This clone was seen only once. This chain links TRBV2 with TRBJ2-3; TRBD1 matches at 10 bases. The V gene's germline CDR1 is SNHLY and CDR2 FYNNEI. This CDR3 is 14 amino acids long. With 5 bases clipped from V and 4 bases from J, the junction kept 3 bases outside the gene matches. The CDR3 DNA sequence: TGTGCCAGCAGTACCGGACAGGGGGCAGATACGCAGTATTTT. It is translated as CASSTGQGADTQYF.

The V and J genes are TRBV5-4 and TRBJ2-5; D is perhaps TRBD2 (6 bases). The CDR3 spans 14 residues. Germline loops: CDR1 SGHNT, CDR2 YYREEE (reference sequence). With 3 bases removed from V and 3 bases from J, the gap between germline ends came to 12 bases. The CDR3 protein is CASSSVGGKETQYF. The CDR3 nucleotides are TGTGCCAGCAGCTCGGTAGGCGGGAAAGAGACCCAGTACTTC.

The gene calls are TRBV5-6 and TRBJ1-4; weak D call: TRBD1 (5 bases). The CDR3 has 14 residues. Per germline, CDR1 SGHDT and CDR2 YYEEEE. Trimming removed 0 bases at V and 4 bases at J, with 7 bases between. In DNA, the CDR3 is TGTGCCAGCAGCTTGGCAGGGTTTAATGAAAAACTGTTTTTT. Its translation is CASSLAGFNEKLFF.

The V gene is TRBV19, the J gene TRBJ2-4; no clear D gene. This CDR3 is 13 amino acids long. The V gene's germline CDR1 is LNHDA and CDR2 SQIVND (reference sequence). Trimming removed 3 bases at V and 7 bases at J, with 10 bases between. The CDR3 reads CASSITTGNIQYF. DNA of the CDR3: TGTGCCAGTAGTATTACTACCGGGAACATTCAGTACTTC.

The V gene is TRBV11-2, the J gene TRBJ1-2; perhaps TRBD1 as D (5 bases). Trimming removed 5 bases at V and 7 bases at J, with 17 bases between. The CDR3 loop spans 14 amino acids. Germline V gives CDR1 SGHAT, CDR2 FQNNGV. The CDR3: CASSRGLEGRGYTF. Here the CDR3 DNA reads TGTGCCAGCAGCCGGGGTTTGGAGGGACGTGGCTACACCTTC.

The chain joins TRBV20-1 to TRBJ1-2; 8 nucleotides match TRBD1. The CDR3 runs 11 residues. V trimming: 5 bases; J trimming: 6 bases; junction bases outside the gene matches: 2. Germline CDR1 and CDR2: DFQATT and SNEGSKA (reference sequence). The CDR3 here is CSASGGDGYTF. The CDR3, as DNA: TGCAGTGCTTCAGGGGGCGATGGCTACACCTTC.

This chain joins TRBV10-3 and TRBJ2-7, with D tentatively TRBD2 (6 bases). The ends were cut back, 5 bases at V and 0 bases at J, with 14 bases in the middle. The CDR3 is 15 amino acids. CDR1 and CDR2 (germline): ENHRY, SYGVKD. The CDR3, as DNA: TGTGCCATCAGTTTCTCCACGGGACTCTCCTACGAGCAGTACTTC. It translates to CAISFSTGLSYEQYF.

V usage is TRBV5-6 and J usage is TRBJ2-5, with a tentative D call TRBD1 (6 bases). This CDR3 is built from 15 residues. Trimming took off 4 bases at V and 3 bases at J, with 16 bases between the two ends. Germline V gene lookup returns CDR1 SGHDT and CDR2 YYEEEE. The CDR3 sequence: CASSLPRTVKETQYF. DNA of the CDR3: TGTGCCAGCAGCCTACCACGGACAGTCAAAGAGACCCAGTACTTC.

The chain joins TRBV12-3 or TRBV12-4 to TRBJ1-1; tentatively, D is TRBD1 (5 bases). The CDR3 consists of 13 residues. V was pared by 3 bases and J by 4 bases, with 9 bases between. The CDR3 reads CASSLEGLTEAFF. The CDR3 coding sequence is TGTGCCAGCAGTTTGGAGGGGCTCACTGAAGCTTTCTTT.

The chain combines TRBV4-1 with TRBJ1-2; the D is unclear. The CDR3 extends over 16 amino acids. Trimming removed 0 bases from V and 5 bases from J, with 16 bases in between. Germline V lookup: CDR1 MGHRA, CDR2 YSYEKL. The CDR3 here is CASSQDRSAMRYGYTF. DNA for the CDR3: TGCGCCAGCAGCCAAGATAGGTCAGCCATGAGGTATGGCTACACCTTC.

This chain joins TRBV3-1 (or the pseudogene TRBV3-2) and TRBJ2-2, with a possible D match to TRBD2 (5 bases). V was cut by 8 bases and J by 4 bases, with 14 bases left in between. The CDR3 extends over 14 amino acids. The germline V gene has CDR1 LGHDT and CDR2 YNNKEL (reference sequence). The DNA of the CDR3 is TGTGCCAGCGCCCGGGGTCTAGGCACCGGGGAGCTGTTTTTT. The encoded protein is CASARGLGTGELFF.

This clone was recorded once. V gene TRBV28 combines with J gene TRBJ1-4; 9 bases are shared with TRBD1. This CDR3 region has 15 residues. Looked up from germline, CDR1 is MDHEN and CDR2 is SYDVKM. V gave up 3 bases and J gave up 8 bases; unmatched junction bases: 7. CDR3 region: CASSLGGTGYEKLFF. The CDR3 DNA reads TGTGCCAGCAGTTTGGGGGGGACAGGGTACGAAAAACTGTTTTTT.

The chain joins TRBV5-1 to TRBJ2-5; no clear D gene. V lost 1 base and J lost 3, with 10 bases in between. The CDR3 loop spans 14 amino acids. Germline CDR1 and CDR2: SGHRS and YFSETQ. CDR3 in amino acids: CASSLMGQEETQYF. In DNA form, the CDR3 reads TGCGCCAGCAGCTTGATGGGCCAGGAAGAGACCCAGTACTTC.

This clone has more than one count but fewer than ten. The chain carries TRBV5-6 and TRBJ1-5; D is undetermined. CDR3 length equals 14 residues. V lost 2 bases to trimming and J lost 4 bases, with 10 bases between them. Germline V gives CDR1 SGHDT, CDR2 YYEEEE. CDR3 sequence (DNA): TGTGCCAGCAGCTTACGCGGTCCTAATCAGCCCCAGCATTTT. Protein product: CASSLRGPNQPQHF.

J is TRBJ2-2 and V is TRBV14, with TRBD1 matching over 9 bases. The CDR3 is made up of 17 amino acids. The germline V gene encodes CDR1 SGHDN and CDR2 FVKESK. J was trimmed by 4 bases and V by 4 bases; bases with no gene match: 10. The CDR3 DNA reads TGTGCCAGCAGCCGAGGGACAGGGAGCATGGCCACCGGGGAGCTGTTTTTT. Protein sequence: CASSRGTGSMATGELFF. Filled out from reference TRBV14 and TRBJ2-2, the complete variable domain reads EAGVTQFPSHSVIEKGQTVTLRCDPISGHDNLYWYRRVMGKEIKFLLHFVKESKQDESGMPNNRFLAERTGGTYSTLKVQPAELEDSGVYFCASSRGTGSMATGELFFGEGSRLTVL.

This clone was seen a few times. The CDR3 region has the DNA TGTGCCTGGAGGGGCCCTAGACAGTACGAGCAGTACTTC. It yields the protein CAWRGPRQYEQYF. V usage is TRBV30 and J usage is TRBJ2-7; weak D call: TRBD1 (5 bases). The ends were cut back, 3 bases at V and 4 bases at J, with 13 bases in the middle. Germline V gene lookup returns CDR1 GTSNPN and CDR2 SVGIG (reference sequence). This CDR3 region has 13 residues.

The chain employs TRBV24-1 and TRBJ2-1; a weak D match, TRBD1 (6 bases). V lost 4 bases and J 7 bases, leaving 10 bases between the germline ends. Germline V gene data show CDR1 as KGHDR and CDR2 as SFDVKD. This CDR3 spans 13 amino acids. CDR3 protein: CATSDPGENEQFF. CDR3 bases: TGTGCCACCAGTGACCCAGGGGAAAATGAGCAGTTCTTC.

The rearrangement links TRBV23-1 to TRBJ1-1; 8 bases are a match to TRBD1. TRBV23-1 is placed among ORFs of uncertain function. This CDR3 is built from 19 residues. The ends lost 2 bases at V and 1 base at J; junction bases unmatched: 15. CDR3 nucleotide sequence: TGCGCCAGCAGTCAACCAATCAGGGGGCCGAGGGTGTCGAACACTGAAGCTTTCTTT. It is translated as CASSQPIRGPRVSNTEAFF.

This rearrangement joins TRBV5-1 to TRBJ2-2, with D tentatively TRBD1 (7 bases). V was shortened by 5 bases and J by 4 bases, with 12 bases between the two germline ends. Germline-derived CDR1 and CDR2 are SGHRS and YFSETQ. There are 14 residues in the CDR3. The CDR3 loop is CASREGARTGELFF. The CDR3 nucleotides are TGCGCCAGCAGGGAGGGGGCGCGCACCGGGGAGCTGTTTTTT.

The V and J genes are TRBV7-8 and TRBJ2-3; TRBD2 aligns across 8 bases. The CDR3 has 14 residues. The germline V gene encodes CDR1 SGHVS and CDR2 FQNEAQ. Germline trimming cut 5 bases from V and 7 bases from J; bases unmatched to any gene: 8. This CDR3 is CASSTRGGQNTQYF. The CDR3 DNA follows: TGTGCCAGCAGCACCCGGGGGGGGCAAAATACGCAGTATTTT.